This T cell receptor beta chain was recorded in a study of OX40 agonist ivuxolimab in advanced cancers. Study background: Anti-PD-1, anti-PD-L1 or anti-CTLA-4 therapy given earlier was allowed, and roughly 38% had some. Two cutaneous melanoma patients and one hepatocellular carcinoma patient, three in all, had partial responses.

Using immunoSEQ multiplex PCR, the repertoire was profiled, and TCRdb retains in-frame clones only, with some absent. The sample has around 19,000 clones, approximately 69% seen once. Comment on this clone: The antigen remains undetermined.

With V trimmed by 2 bases and J by 2 bases, 10 bases remained unmatched. The CDR3 spans 17 residues. CDR1 KGHSH and CDR2 LQKENI come from the germline V gene. Points from the study as a whole: The study did not work out the antigen specificity of the expanded peripheral T cells. Circulating CD4+ and CD8+ T cells showed clonal expansion by week 6 at 0.1 to 3.0 mg/kg.

The chain couples TRBV18 to TRBJ1-1, with TRBD1 matching over 8 bases. This receptor was identified in an adult with an advanced solid tumor such as melanoma, head and neck, liver or kidney cancer. The source was CD4+ or CD8+ T cells sorted from blood, collected in a trial of the OX40 agonist ivuxolimab. The CDR3 loop reads CASSPKMTGARNTEAFF. DNA of the CDR3: TGTGCCAGCTCACCAAAGATGACAGGGGCGAGAAACACTGAAGCTTTCTTT.